Listed below are T cell receptor beta chains from one sample, sequenced in a study of CD8+ T cells in alopecia areata. The method was immunoSEQ multiplex PCR; TCRdb's version includes in-frame clones alone and lacks a portion of them. Seen here are more than 10,000 clones, approximately 60% observed once, and the top ten hold about 8.1%. This sample comprised skin, obtained at week 0. The receptors stem from a human donor with alopecia areata. The CDR3 runs from the conserved cysteine through the conserved F or W. The D gene is left open where the match is weak. The size of a clone is reported for some rows only, either as once, few or many, or as a class for expanded clones.

CDR3 protein: CASRLAGGRGGNNEQFF
V gene: TRBV28
D gene: TRBD2
clone size: .

CDR3 protein: CASSQVTANTEAFF
V gene: TRBV4-1
D gene: .
clone size: medium-sized

CDR3 protein: CASSSGQGGYNEQFF
V gene: TRBV7-3
D gene: TRBD1
clone size: .

CDR3 protein: CAWSAGHRGWTEAFF
V gene: TRBV30
D gene: .
clone size: .

CDR3 protein: CAWSYSGRPYNEQFF
V gene: TRBV30
D gene: TRBD2
clone size: .

CDR3 protein: CASSPDRENAYEQYF
V gene: TRBV27
D gene: TRBD1
clone size: .

CDR3 protein: CASSEPTATGVVGYTF
V gene: TRBV6-1
D gene: TRBD1
clone size: .

CDR3 protein: CASSRLAGGPGDTQYF
V gene: TRBV14
D gene: TRBD2
clone size: .

CDR3 protein: CASRIQGGDYGYTF
V gene: TRBV4-1
D gene: TRBD1
clone size: medium-sized

CDR3 protein: CASSPRDRRTGGYTF
V gene: TRBV7-9
D gene: TRBD1
clone size: .

CDR3 protein: CASSEGLVRGFYEQYF
V gene: TRBV2
D gene: .
clone size: .

CDR3 protein: CASSVEPQTGSTEAFF
V gene: TRBV9
D gene: TRBD1
clone size: .

CDR3 protein: CASSLGPGGRNTGELFF
V gene: TRBV7-8
D gene: .
clone size: .

CDR3 protein: CASSLGTGNRAFF
V gene: TRBV5-1
D gene: .
clone size: few

CDR3 protein: CASSFDILTTEAFF
V gene: TRBV7-9
D gene: .
clone size: .

CDR3 protein: CASSYSIQGSDSEAFF
V gene: TRBV6-9
D gene: TRBD1
clone size: .

CDR3 protein: CASSPRTGATGELFF
V gene: TRBV19
D gene: TRBD1
clone size: .

CDR3 protein: CSAWEGDETQYF
V gene: TRBV29-1
D gene: TRBD2
clone size: once